Presented here are 6 T cell receptor beta chains from one specimen sequenced in a study of metastatic and nonmetastatic thyroid tumors. The entire patient cohort was treatment-naive prior to thyroid surgery. TCRdb redid the clone calls on the PCR reads using MiXCR. The sample has fewer than 40,000 clones, 35% seen once. Specimen: tumor tissue. These TCRs come from a female donor with papillary thyroid cancer or a benign thyroid nodule (not recorded which). Some clones in this sample may be carry-over from other donors' samples.

J is TRBJ1-5 and V is TRBV20-1, with a weak D call TRBD1 (5 bases). Germline CDR1 DFQATT, CDR2 SNEGSKA (reference sequence). V was pared by 3 bases and J by 6 bases, with 15 bases between. CDR3 length equals 14 residues. The CDR3: CSASQWGSSQPQHF. The CDR3 DNA reads as TGCAGTGCTAGTCAATGGGGGAGTAGTCAGCCCCAGCATTTT.

The chain carries TRBV6-1 and TRBJ1-2, with TRBD1 identical over 9 bases. This CDR3 has 14 amino acids. The V and J ends lost 6 bases and 5 bases, in that order; junction bases with no gene match: 7. Germline CDR1 MNHNS, CDR2 SASEGT. CDR3 sequence reads: CASSSQGAHYGYTF. DNA for the CDR3: TGTGCCAGCAGCTCACAGGGGGCGCATTATGGCTACACCTTC.

This chain connects TRBV5-6 to TRBJ2-7, with D possibly called TRBD1 or TRBD2 (5 bases each). CDR1 SGHDT and CDR2 YYEEEE come from the germline V gene. Between the trimmed V and J ends, which lost 6 bases and 4 bases, there was a span of 17 bases. This CDR3 is 14 amino acids long. The CDR3 coding sequence is TGTGCCAGCATTTCGGTGGGGGATCGGTACGAGCAGTACTTC. Amino acid sequence: CASISVGDRYEQYF.

The table lists this clone with a few counts. This chain uses TRBV6-4 with TRBJ2-3; TRBD2 matches 7 bases. The ends lost 0 bases at V and 4 bases at J; junction bases unmatched: 1. CDR3 length equals 14 residues. Germline CDR1 reads MRHNA; CDR2 reads SNTAGT. The DNA for the CDR3 is TGTGCCAGCAGTGACTCGACTAGCTCAGATACGCAGTATTTT. Translating it yields CASSDSTSSDTQYF.

This clone has just a few counts. V and J are TRBV12-3 or TRBV12-4 and TRBJ2-1; tentatively, D is TRBD2 (6 bases). Trimming stripped 5 bases from V and 4 bases from J, with 15 bases between. CDR3 length equals 15 residues. The chain's CDR3 is CASSGGSGIYNEQFF. Here the CDR3 DNA reads TGTGCCAGCAGTGGAGGGAGCGGTATTTACAATGAGCAGTTCTTC.

The genes are TRBV27 and TRBJ2-1; TRBD2 matches 9 bases. V lost 7 bases to trimming and J lost 7 bases; unmatched junction nucleotides: 11. CDR3 length: 15 residues. Germline CDR1 reads MNHEY; CDR2 reads SMNVEV (reference sequence). DNA of the CDR3: TGTGCCAGCACGGGTCCAGCGGGAGGAAATAATGAGCAGTTCTTC. This codes for CASTGPAGGNNEQFF.